A selection of T cell receptor beta chains follows, all from one sample in a study of cytomegalovirus exposure and HLA in healthy donors. Profiled with immunoSEQ multiplex PCR; TCRdb holds only in-frame clones, not every one. The sample yields more than 110,000 clones, 80% to 90% seen once. The sample taken for sequencing was PBMCs. The origin of the receptors is a woman between 18 and 29 years old in good health and CMV-seropositive. CDR3s include the opening cysteine and the closing phenylalanine or tryptophan. Clone size is shown for a subset of rows, as once, few, many or a class of expanded clone.

J gene,clone size,V gene,CDR3 protein
TRBJ2-2,-,TRBV19,CASSILAGGLTGELFF
TRBJ2-3,-,TRBV7-9,CASSAGTSGGTQYF
TRBJ1-5,-,TRBV30,CAWSLPPYQPQHF
TRBJ1-2,-,TRBV10-3,CAIGQGDWENYGYTF
TRBJ2-3,-,TRBV2,CASVLAGVTDTQYF
TRBJ2-7,-,TRBV30,CAWSLRDRTSYEQYF
TRBJ2-2,-,TRBV4-2,CASSRPGHLNTGELFF
TRBJ1-2,once,TRBV28,CASTLSRALSGYTF
TRBJ2-7,-,TRBV5-1,CASKGTGEFYEQYF
TRBJ1-2,-,TRBV28,CASSLTRHSGYGYTF
TRBJ2-1,few,TRBV4-2,CASSQRTAGVNEQFF
TRBJ1-4,-,TRBV19,CASTPRGHTNEKLFF
TRBJ1-5,-,TRBV27,CASSLSGGTGKVTMSNQPQHF
TRBJ2-7,-,TRBV27,CASSFYLSSGSYEQYF
TRBJ2-7,-,TRBV7-9,CASSPQGLEQYF
TRBJ2-5,once,TRBV7-6,CASSLSGVLARGSEETQYF
TRBJ2-7,-,TRBV5-1,CASGEGGSFYEQYF
TRBJ2-7,-,TRBV4-3,CASSRQTGYEQYF
TRBJ2-7,-,TRBV19,CASSTGQGYEQYF
TRBJ2-5,-,TRBV29-1,CSVGRGLKETQYF
TRBJ2-1,-,TRBV5-6,CASSMGRSSYNEQFF
TRBJ2-7,few,TRBV14,CASRKGTAYEQYF
TRBJ1-3,-,TRBV9,CASSLDRGGNTIYF
TRBJ2-2,-,TRBV7-2,CASRKSRGPGELFF
TRBJ1-6,-,TRBV6-5,CASSWDRGGVALHF